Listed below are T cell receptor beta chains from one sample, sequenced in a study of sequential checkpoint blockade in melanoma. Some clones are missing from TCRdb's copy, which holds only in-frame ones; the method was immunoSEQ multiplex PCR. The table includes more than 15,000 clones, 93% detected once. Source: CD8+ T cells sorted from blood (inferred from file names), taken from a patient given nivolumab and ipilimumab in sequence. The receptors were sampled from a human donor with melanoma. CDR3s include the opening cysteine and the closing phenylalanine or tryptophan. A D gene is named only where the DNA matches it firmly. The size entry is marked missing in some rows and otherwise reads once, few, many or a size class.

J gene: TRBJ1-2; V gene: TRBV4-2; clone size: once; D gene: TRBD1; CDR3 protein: CASSQGTGDGYTF; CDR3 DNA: TGTGCCAGCAGCCAAGGGACAGGGGATGGCTACACCTTC
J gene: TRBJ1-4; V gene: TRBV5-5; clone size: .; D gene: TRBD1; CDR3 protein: CASSLVGGREKLFF; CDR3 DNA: TGTGCCAGCAGCTTGGTAGGGGGCAGGGAAAAACTGTTTTTT
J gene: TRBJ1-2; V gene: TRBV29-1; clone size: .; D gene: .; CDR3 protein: CSAHLGGGFDYGYTF; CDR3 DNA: TGCAGCGCCCACCTTGGGGGGGGTTTTGACTATGGCTACACCTTC
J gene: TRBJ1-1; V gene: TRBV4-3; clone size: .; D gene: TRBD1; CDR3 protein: CASSQYRGVMNTEAFF; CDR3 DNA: TGCGCCAGCAGCCAGTACAGGGGCGTAATGAACACTGAAGCTTTCTTT
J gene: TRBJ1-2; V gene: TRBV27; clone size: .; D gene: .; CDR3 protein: CASSFHRADGYTF; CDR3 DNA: TGTGCCAGCAGTTTTCACAGGGCTGATGGCTACACCTTC
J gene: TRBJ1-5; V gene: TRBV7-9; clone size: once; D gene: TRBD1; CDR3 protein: CASSLVGTGDFSNQPQHF; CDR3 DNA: TGTGCCAGCAGCTTGGTGGGGACAGGTGATTTTAGCAATCAGCCCCAGCATTTT
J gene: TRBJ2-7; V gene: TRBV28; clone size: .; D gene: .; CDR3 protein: CASNPGNSYEQYF; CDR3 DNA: TGTGCCAGCAATCCGGGGAACTCCTACGAGCAGTACTTC
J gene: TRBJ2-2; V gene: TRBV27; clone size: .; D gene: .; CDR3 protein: CASSSPPGELFF; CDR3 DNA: TGTGCCAGCAGCTCCCCCCCCGGGGAGCTGTTTTTT
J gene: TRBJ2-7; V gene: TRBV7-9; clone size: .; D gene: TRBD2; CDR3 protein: CASSHSGGLGIYEQYF; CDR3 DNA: TGTGCCAGCAGCCACTCGGGGGGACTAGGAATCTACGAGCAGTACTTC
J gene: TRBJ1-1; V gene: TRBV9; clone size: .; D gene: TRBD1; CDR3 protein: CASSGSRDSMNTEAFF; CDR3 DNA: TGTGCCAGCAGCGGGTCCCGGGACAGCATGAACACTGAAGCTTTCTTT
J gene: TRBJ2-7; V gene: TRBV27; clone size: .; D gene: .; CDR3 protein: CASSTGSWREQYF; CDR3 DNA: TGTGCCAGCAGCACCGGGTCCTGGAGGGAGCAGTACTTC
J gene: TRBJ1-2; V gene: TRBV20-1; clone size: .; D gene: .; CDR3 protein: CSALSRDTF; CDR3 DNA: TGCAGTGCTCTATCCCGGGACACCTTC
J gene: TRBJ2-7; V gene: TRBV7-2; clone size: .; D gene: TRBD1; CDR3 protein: CASSHRGYEQYF; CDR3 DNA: TGTGCCAGCAGCCACAGGGGATACGAGCAGTACTTC
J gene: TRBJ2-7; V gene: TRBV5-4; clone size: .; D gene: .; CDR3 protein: CASSLYEGGEQYF; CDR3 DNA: TGTGCCAGCAGCTTGTATGAAGGCGGCGAGCAGTACTTC
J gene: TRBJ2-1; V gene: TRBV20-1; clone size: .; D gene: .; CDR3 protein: CSARGAGEQFF; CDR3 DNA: TGCAGTGCTAGGGGGGCCGGTGAGCAGTTCTTC
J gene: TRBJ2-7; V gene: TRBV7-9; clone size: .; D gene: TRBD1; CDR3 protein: CASSNSGTGGYEQYF; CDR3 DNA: TGTGCCAGCAGCAACTCCGGGACAGGGGGCTACGAGCAGTACTTC
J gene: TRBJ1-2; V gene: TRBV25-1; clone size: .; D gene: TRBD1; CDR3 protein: CASSDPGTGGYGYTF; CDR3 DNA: TGTGCCAGCAGTGATCCCGGGACAGGGGGCTATGGCTACACCTTC
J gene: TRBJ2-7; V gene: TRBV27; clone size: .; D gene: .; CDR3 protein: CASSLGLSYEQYF; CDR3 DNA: TGTGCCAGCAGTTTGGGACTCTCCTACGAGCAGTACTTC
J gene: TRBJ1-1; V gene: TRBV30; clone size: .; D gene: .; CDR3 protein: CAWSELTEAFF; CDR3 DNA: TGTGCCTGGAGTGAGTTAACAGAAGCTTTCTTT
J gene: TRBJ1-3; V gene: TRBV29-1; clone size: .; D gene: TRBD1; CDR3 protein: CSVTGEGNTIYF; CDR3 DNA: TGCAGCGTGACAGGGGAAGGAAACACCATATATTTT
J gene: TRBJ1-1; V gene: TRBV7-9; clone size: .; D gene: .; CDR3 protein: CASSPIDMNTEAFF; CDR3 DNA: TGTGCCAGCAGCCCCATAGATATGAACACTGAAGCTTTCTTT
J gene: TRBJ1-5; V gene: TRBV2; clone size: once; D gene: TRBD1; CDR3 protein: CASRGGQGLEPQHF; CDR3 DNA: TGTGCCAGCAGGGGAGGACAGGGGCTGGAGCCCCAGCATTTT
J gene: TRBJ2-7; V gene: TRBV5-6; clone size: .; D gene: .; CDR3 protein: CASSLGPRRVVYEQYF; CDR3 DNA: TGTGCCAGCAGCTTGGGTCCCCGAAGAGTTGTCTACGAGCAGTACTTC
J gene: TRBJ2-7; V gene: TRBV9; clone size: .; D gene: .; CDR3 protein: CASSPSSSYEQYF; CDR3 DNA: TGTGCCAGCAGCCCTAGCAGCTCCTACGAGCAGTACTTC
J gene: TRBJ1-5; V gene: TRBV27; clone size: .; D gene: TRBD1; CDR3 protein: CASSPGDRGYQPQHF; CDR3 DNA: TGTGCCAGCAGTCCTGGGGACAGGGGGTATCAGCCCCAGCATTTT
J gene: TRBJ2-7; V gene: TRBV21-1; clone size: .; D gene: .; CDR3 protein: CASSKGIAGRYEQYF; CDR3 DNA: TGTGCCAGCAGCAAGGGGATAGCGGGGAGATACGAGCAGTACTTC
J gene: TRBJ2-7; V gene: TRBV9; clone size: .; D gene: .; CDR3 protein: CASSVGVAYHYEQYF; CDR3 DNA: TGTGCCAGCAGCGTAGGGGTAGCGTACCACTACGAGCAGTACTTC
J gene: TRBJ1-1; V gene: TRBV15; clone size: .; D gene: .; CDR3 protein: CATSRVQGGTEAFF; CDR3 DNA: TGTGCCACCAGCAGAGTTCAAGGGGGCACTGAAGCTTTCTTT
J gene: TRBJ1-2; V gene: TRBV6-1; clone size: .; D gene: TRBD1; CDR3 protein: CASSEGGATGHGYTF; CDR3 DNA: TGTGCCAGCAGTGAAGGGGGGGCGACAGGGCATGGCTACACCTTC
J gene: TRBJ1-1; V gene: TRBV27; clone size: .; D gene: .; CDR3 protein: CASSPLVVGDTEAFF; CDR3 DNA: TGTGCCAGCAGTCCTCTCGTGGTGGGCGACACTGAAGCTTTCTTT
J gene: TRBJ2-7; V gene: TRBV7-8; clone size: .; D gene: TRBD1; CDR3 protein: CASSSLIAAPGQLPYEQYF; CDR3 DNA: TGTGCCAGCAGCTCACTTATAGCAGCCCCGGGACAGCTACCCTACGAGCAGTACTTC
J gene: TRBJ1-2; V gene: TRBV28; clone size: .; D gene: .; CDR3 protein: CASSLRGLPGGGYTF; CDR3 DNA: TGTGCCAGCAGTTTAAGAGGACTACCCGGAGGGGGCTACACCTTC
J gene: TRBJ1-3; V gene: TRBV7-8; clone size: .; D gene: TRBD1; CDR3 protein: CASSPRDRDGNTIYF; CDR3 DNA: TGTGCCAGCAGCCCTCGGGACAGGGACGGAAACACCATATATTTT
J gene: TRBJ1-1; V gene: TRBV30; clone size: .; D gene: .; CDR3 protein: CAWSVWRGRYTEAFF; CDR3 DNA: TGTGCCTGGAGTGTATGGCGGGGGCGATACACTGAAGCTTTCTTT
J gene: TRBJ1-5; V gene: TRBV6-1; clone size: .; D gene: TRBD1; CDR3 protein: CASKPGGQGSNLRHF; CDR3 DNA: TGTGCCAGCAAACCGGGGGGACAGGGATCCAATCTGAGGCATTTT
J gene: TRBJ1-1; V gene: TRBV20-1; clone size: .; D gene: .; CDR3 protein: CSARDRGEAFF; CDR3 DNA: TGCAGTGCTAGGGACAGAGGGGAAGCTTTCTTT
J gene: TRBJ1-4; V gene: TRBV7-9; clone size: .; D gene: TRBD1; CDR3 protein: CASSLDRQGPNEKLFF; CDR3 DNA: TGTGCCAGCAGCTTAGACCGACAGGGCCCTAATGAAAAACTGTTTTTT
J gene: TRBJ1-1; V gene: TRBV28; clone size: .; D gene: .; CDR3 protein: CASSLRGNTEAFF; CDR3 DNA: TGTGCCAGCAGTTTACGGGGGAACACTGAAGCTTTCTTT
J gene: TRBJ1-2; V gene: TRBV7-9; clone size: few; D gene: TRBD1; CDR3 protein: CASSPRTGKVSGYTF; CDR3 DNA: TGTGCCAGCAGCCCACGGACAGGAAAGGTGTCTGGCTACACCTTC
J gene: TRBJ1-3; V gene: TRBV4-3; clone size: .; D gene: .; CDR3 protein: CASSQDWESSGNTIYF; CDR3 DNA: TGCGCCAGCAGCCAAGATTGGGAGAGCTCTGGAAACACCATATATTTT
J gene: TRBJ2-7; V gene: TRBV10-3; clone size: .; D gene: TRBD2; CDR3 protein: CAITTSKDEQYF; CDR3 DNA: TGTGCCATCACGACTAGCAAGGACGAGCAGTACTTC
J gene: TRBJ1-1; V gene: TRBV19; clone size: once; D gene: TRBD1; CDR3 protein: CASFRQGDTEAFF; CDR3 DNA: TGTGCCAGTTTTCGACAGGGCGACACTGAAGCTTTCTTT
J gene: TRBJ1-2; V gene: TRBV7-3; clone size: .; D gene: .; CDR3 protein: CASSLGDGSGYTF; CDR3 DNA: TGTGCCAGCAGCCTCGGGGATGGGTCTGGCTACACCTTC
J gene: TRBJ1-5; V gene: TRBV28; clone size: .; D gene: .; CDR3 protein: CASTPPKMRNQPQHF; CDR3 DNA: TGTGCCAGCACCCCCCCCAAAATGCGGAATCAGCCCCAGCATTTT
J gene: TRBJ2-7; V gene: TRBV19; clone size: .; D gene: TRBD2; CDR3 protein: CASSIAGGAYEQYF; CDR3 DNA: TGTGCCAGTAGTATAGCGGGAGGCGCCTACGAGCAGTACTTC
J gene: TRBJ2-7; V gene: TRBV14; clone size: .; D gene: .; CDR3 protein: CASSHQGRFYEQYF; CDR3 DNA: TGTGCCAGCAGCCACCAGGGAAGGTTCTACGAGCAGTACTTC
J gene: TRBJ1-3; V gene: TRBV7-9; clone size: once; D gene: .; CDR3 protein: CASSLQTQNTIYF; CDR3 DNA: TGTGCCAGCAGCTTACAGACTCAGAACACCATATATTTT
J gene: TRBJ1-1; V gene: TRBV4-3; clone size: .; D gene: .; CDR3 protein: CASSQGVGGFNTEAFF; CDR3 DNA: TGCGCCAGCAGCCAAGGGGTGGGAGGGTTTAACACTGAAGCTTTCTTT
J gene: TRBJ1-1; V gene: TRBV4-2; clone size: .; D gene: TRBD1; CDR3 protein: CASDGTGGGLTEAFF; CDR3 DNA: TGTGCCAGCGATGGGACAGGGGGCGGGTTGACTGAAGCTTTCTTT
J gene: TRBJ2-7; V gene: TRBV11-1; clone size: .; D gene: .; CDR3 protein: CASSPFRHEQYF; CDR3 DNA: TGTGCCAGCAGCCCCTTCAGGCACGAGCAGTACTTC
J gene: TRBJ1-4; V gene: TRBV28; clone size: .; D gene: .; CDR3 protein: CASSLYRSGEKLFF; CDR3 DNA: TGTGCCAGCAGTTTGTACAGGTCCGGGGAAAAACTGTTTTTT
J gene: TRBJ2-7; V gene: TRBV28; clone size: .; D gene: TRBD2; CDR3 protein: CASSLPGTSGYLGYEQYF; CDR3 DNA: TGTGCCAGCAGTTTGCCCGGGACTAGCGGGTACCTCGGGTACGAGCAGTACTTC
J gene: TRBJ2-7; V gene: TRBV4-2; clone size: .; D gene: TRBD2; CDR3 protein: CASSPGTSFLEQYF; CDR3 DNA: TGTGCCAGCAGCCCCGGGACTAGCTTCCTCGAGCAGTACTTC
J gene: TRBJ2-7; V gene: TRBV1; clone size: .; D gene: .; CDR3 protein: CTSSQGGLAAYEQYF; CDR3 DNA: TGCACCAGCAGCCAAGGCGGTCTAGCGGCCTACGAGCAGTACTTC
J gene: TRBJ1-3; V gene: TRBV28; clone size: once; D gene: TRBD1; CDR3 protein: CASSLWGGTGLKGNTIYF; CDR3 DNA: TGTGCCAGCAGTTTATGGGGGGGGACAGGGCTAAAAGGAAACACCATATATTTT